The TCR beta chain under discussion was sequenced for a study of T cells in tumors after PD-1 blockade. About the study: Prior checkpoint blockade, systemic immunosuppressant use, or anti-cancer therapy within 4 weeks excluded patients. Daily vismodegib 150 mg continued in a subset of anti-PD-1-treated patients.

The germline CDR1 and CDR2 sequences are SGHDT and YYEEEE. The CDR3 has 12 residues. The V end was cut by 3 bases, the J end by 6 bases, with 8 bases between. Input was about 616 ng to 6,500 ng of genomic DNA from tumor or blood. Measured with immunoSEQ multiplex PCR; TCRdb has only the in-frame clones, and not every one. Here the sample spans 10,000 to 15,000 clones, 55% to 80% being singletons. Overall study results and limits: In squamous cell carcinoma, more than 40% of expanded exhausted clones were novel.

Note on this clone: The antigen is not known.

The genes are TRBV5-6 and TRBJ2-3; D unresolved. This receptor was identified in a human donor with cutaneous squamous cell carcinoma. The material was tumor tissue, obtained before anti-PD-1 treatment. CDR3 region: CASSSGRDTQYF. CDR3 DNA: TGTGCCAGCAGCTCCGGGCGGGATACGCAGTATTTT.